The T cell receptor beta chain under discussion was sequenced for a study of monozygotic twins with inflammatory bowel disease. Study-level points and caveats: Especially with disease activity, IBD patients had fewer clonotypes in common with others than healthy twins did.

TCRdb reprocessed the 5' RACE reads, with one entry per CDR3 protein and no DNA. The data show about 160,000 distinct CDR3 sequences, and the top ten clones hold around 2.4%. CDR3 size: 20 residues. Germline loops: CDR1 MGHRA, CDR2 YSYEKL. About this clonotype: Its antigen is unidentified.

Sequenced input: blood. V gene TRBV4-1 combines with J gene TRBJ2-7; the TRBD2 assignment by TCRdb is unverifiable without DNA. This receptor was obtained from a human donor with ulcerative colitis or Crohn's disease, or a healthy co-twin of an affected twin (not recorded which). The CDR3 loop is CASSQPTSGSRIGGMYEQYF.